This entry lists 7 T cell receptor beta chains sequenced from one sample in a study of CD8 T cells in ankylosing spondylitis. TCRdb reprocessed the 5' RACE reads via MiXCR and lists one record per CDR3 protein. The sample has a few hundred thousand distinct CDR3 sequences; approximately 22% are singletons. Source material: blood, either unsorted or a sorted T cell fraction (not recorded which). Every receptor here comes from a male donor with ankylosing spondylitis or in good health (not recorded which).

This rearrangement joins TRBV6-5 to TRBJ2-5; maybe TRBD1 (6 bases). Germline V lookup: CDR1 MNHEY, CDR2 SVGAGI. The germline V and J ends were trimmed by 0 bases and 0 bases, with 14 bases remaining between them. CDR3 length: 17 amino acids. In DNA form, the CDR3 reads TGTGCCAGCAGTTACTCGAAGGACAGAGGGTACCAAGAGACCCAGTACTTC. It encodes CASSYSKDRGYQETQYF.

This clonotype was seen at least ten times. The genes are TRBV20-1 and TRBJ2-1; TRBD2 matches at 7 bases. With 3 bases clipped from V and 2 bases from J, the junction kept 7 bases outside the gene matches. The CDR3 length is 15 residues. CDR1 is DFQATT and CDR2 is SNEGSKA in the germline V gene (reference sequence). Here the CDR3 reads CSARGGLGAYNEQFF. The CDR3 nucleotides are TGCAGTGCTAGGGGCGGACTAGGGGCCTACAATGAGCAGTTCTTC.

This chain uses TRBV29-1 with TRBJ2-3; D not resolved. V lost 6 bases and J 2 bases, leaving 9 bases between the germline ends. Per germline, CDR1 SQVTM and CDR2 ANQGSEA. This CDR3 spans 12 amino acids. The CDR3 DNA reads TGCAGCGTGAGTGTGTACACAGATACGCAGTATTTT. Translated, it gives CSVSVYTDTQYF.

This clonotype was recorded a few times. V usage is TRBV12-3 or TRBV12-4 and J usage is TRBJ2-5; 7 positions match TRBD1. Trimming removed 3 bases from V and 5 bases from J; junction bases left unmatched: 6. The CDR3 is 14 amino acids. The CDR3 nucleotides read TGTGCCAGCAGTTTGAGGGGGCCTTATGAGACCCAGTACTTC. Encoded protein: CASSLRGPYETQYF.

This clonotype was counted only a few times. V is TRBV11-2 and J is TRBJ2-1; 9 nucleotides align to TRBD2. V lost 6 bases, J lost 4 bases, and 7 bases stayed unmatched. Germline lookup yields CDR1 SGHAT and CDR2 FQNNGV. The CDR3 runs to 15 residues. The chain's CDR3 is CASSSGLARYNEQFF. The CDR3 DNA follows: TGTGCCAGCAGTTCGGGACTAGCAAGGTACAATGAGCAGTTCTTC. Using reference TRBV11-2 and TRBJ2-1 for the parts outside the CDR3, the full variable domain is EAGVAQSPRYKIIEKRQSVAFWCNPISGHATLYWYQQILGQGPKLLIQFQNNGVVDDSQLPKDRFSAERLKGVDSTLKIQPAKLEDSAVYLCASSSGLARYNEQFFGPGTRLTVL.

This clonotype was seen only a few times. This rearrangement joins TRBV4-1 to TRBJ1-1; tentative D call: TRBD1 (5 bases). The germline CDR1 and CDR2 sequences are MGHRA and YSYEKL. This CDR3 has 13 residues. Trimming took off 1 base at V and 10 bases at J, with 13 bases between the two ends. In nucleotides, the CDR3 is TGCGCCAGCAGCCAAGGTGGGGGGTACCGAGCTTTCTTT. Amino acid sequence: CASSQGGGYRAFF.

Ten or more counts support this clonotype. In DNA form, the CDR3 reads TGCAGCCTGCGGGAGTTAGGCACAGATACGCAGTATTTT. Translation: CSLRELGTDTQYF. This chain links TRBV29-1 with TRBJ2-3; 7 bases fit TRBD2. The germline gives CDR1 SQVTM, CDR2 ANQGSEA. The J segment lost 1 base and the V segment lost 8 bases, leaving 6 bases of the junction unmatched. This CDR3 has 13 residues.